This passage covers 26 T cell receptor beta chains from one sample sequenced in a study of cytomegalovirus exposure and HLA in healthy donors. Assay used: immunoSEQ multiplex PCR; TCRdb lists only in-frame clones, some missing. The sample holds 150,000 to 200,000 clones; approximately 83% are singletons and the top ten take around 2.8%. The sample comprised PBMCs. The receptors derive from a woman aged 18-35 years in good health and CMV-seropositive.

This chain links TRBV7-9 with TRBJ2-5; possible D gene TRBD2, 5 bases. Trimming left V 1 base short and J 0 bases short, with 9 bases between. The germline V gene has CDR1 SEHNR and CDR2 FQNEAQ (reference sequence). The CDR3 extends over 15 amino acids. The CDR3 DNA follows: TGTGCCAGCAGCTTAGGAGGGTCGCACCAAGAGACCCAGTACTTC. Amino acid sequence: CASSLGGSHQETQYF. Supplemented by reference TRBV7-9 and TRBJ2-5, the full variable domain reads DTGVSQNPRHKITKRGQNVTFRCDPISEHNRLYWYRQTLGQGPEFLTYFQNEAQLEKSRLLSDRFSAERPKGSFSTLEIQRTEQGDSAMYLCASSLGGSHQETQYFGPGTRLLVL.

CDR3 protein: CASSKQQGRGAFF. The CDR3 bases are TGTGCCAGCAGTAAACAACAGGGCCGTGGGGCTTTCTTT. The chain uses TRBV27 and TRBJ1-1, with D perhaps TRBD1 (6 bases). Looked up from germline, CDR1 is MNHEY and CDR2 is SMNVEV (reference sequence). CDR3 length: 13 residues. Trimming cost V 5 bases and J 11 bases, with 18 bases left between them.

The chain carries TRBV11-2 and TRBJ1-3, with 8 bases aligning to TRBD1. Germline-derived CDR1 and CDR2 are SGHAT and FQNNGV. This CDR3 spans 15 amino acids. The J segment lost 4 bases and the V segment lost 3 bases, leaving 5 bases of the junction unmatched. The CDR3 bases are TGTGCCAGCAGCTTGTTCGACAGGGGAGGAAACACCATATATTTT. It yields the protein CASSLFDRGGNTIYF.

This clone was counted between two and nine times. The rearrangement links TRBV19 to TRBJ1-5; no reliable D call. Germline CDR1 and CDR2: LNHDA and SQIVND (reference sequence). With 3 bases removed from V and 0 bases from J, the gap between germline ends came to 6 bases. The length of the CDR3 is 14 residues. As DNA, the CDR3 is TGTGCCAGTAGTATGACACCTAGCAATCAGCCCCAGCATTTT. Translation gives CASSMTPSNQPQHF.

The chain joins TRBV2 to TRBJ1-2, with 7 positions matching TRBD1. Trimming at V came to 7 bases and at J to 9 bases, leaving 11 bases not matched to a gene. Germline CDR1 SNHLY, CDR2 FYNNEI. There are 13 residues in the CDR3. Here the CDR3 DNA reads TGTGCCAGCAAAGACAGGGACGAGTATCGCTACACCTTC. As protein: CASKDRDEYRYTF.

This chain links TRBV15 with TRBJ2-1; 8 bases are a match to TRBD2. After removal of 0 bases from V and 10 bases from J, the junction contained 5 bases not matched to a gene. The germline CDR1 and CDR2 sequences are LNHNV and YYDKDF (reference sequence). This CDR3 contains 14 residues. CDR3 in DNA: TGTGCCACCAGCAGAGATTTCGCTAGCGGGGAGCAGTTCTTC. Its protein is CATSRDFASGEQFF.

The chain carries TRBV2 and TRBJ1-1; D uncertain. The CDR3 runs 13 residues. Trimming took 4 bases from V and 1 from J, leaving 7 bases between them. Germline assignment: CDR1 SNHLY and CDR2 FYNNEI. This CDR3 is CASSVVWNTEAFF. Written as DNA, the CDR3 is TGTGCCAGCAGTGTCGTCTGGAACACTGAAGCTTTCTTT.

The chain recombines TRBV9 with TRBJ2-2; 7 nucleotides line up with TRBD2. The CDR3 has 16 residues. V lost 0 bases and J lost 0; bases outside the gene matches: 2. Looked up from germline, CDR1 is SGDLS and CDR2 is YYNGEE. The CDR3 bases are TGTGCCAGCAGCGTAGATACTAGCGCGAACACCGGGGAGCTGTTTTTT. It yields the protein CASSVDTSANTGELFF.

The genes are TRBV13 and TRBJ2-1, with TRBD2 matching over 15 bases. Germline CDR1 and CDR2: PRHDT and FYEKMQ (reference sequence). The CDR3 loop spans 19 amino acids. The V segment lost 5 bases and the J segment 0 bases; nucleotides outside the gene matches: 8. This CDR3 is CASSPPGTSGGSSYNEQFF. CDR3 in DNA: TGTGCCAGCAGCCCACCCGGGACTAGCGGGGGGAGCTCCTACAATGAGCAGTTCTTC.

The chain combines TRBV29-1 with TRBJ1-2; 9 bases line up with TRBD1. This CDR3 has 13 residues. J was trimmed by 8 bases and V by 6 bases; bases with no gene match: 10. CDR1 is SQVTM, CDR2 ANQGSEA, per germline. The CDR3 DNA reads TGCAGCGTCCCCCTACAGGGGGCAGGCGGCTACACCTTC. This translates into CSVPLQGAGGYTF.

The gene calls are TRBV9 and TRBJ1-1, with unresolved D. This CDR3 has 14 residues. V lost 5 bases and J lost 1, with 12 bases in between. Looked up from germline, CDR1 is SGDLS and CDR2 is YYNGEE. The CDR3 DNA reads TGTGCCAGCAGGGCGGGAGGGTGGAACACTGAAGCTTTCTTT. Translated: CASRAGGWNTEAFF.

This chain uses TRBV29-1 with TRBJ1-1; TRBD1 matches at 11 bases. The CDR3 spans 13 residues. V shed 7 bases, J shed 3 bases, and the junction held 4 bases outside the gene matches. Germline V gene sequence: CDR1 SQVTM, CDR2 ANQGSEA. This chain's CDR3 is CSAGDRGDTEAFF. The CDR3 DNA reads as TGCAGCGCTGGGGACAGGGGGGACACTGAAGCTTTCTTT. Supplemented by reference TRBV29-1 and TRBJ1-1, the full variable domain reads SAVISQKPSRDICQRGTSLTIQCQVDSQVTMMFWYRQQPGQSLTLIATANQGSEATYESGFVIDKFPISRPNLTFSTLTVSNMSPEDSSIYLCSAGDRGDTEAFFGQGTRLTVV.

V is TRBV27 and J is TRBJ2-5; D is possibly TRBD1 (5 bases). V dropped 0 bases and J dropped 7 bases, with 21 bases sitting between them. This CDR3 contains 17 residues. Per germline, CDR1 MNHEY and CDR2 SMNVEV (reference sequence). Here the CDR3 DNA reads TGTGCCAGCAGTTTATCGAAGGATTTAAGTAAGGGGCTGACCCAGTACTTC. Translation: CASSLSKDLSKGLTQYF.

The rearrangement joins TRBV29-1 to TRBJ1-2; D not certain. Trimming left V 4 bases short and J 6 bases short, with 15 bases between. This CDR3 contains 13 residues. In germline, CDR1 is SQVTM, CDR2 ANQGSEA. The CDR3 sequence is CSVGRLGGHGYTF. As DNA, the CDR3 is TGCAGCGTTGGGCGTTTGGGAGGCCATGGCTACACCTTC.

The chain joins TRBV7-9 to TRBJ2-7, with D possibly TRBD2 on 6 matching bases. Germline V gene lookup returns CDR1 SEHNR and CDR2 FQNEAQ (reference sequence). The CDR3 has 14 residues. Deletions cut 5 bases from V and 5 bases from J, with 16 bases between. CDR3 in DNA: TGTGCCAGCAGCCCAGGGAGGCTGGGAAACGAGCAGTACTTC. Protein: CASSPGRLGNEQYF. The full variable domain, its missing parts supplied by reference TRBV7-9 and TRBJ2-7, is DTGVSQNPRHKITKRGQNVTFRCDPISEHNRLYWYRQTLGQGPEFLTYFQNEAQLEKSRLLSDRFSAERPKGSFSTLEIQRTEQGDSAMYLCASSPGRLGNEQYFGPGTRLTVT.

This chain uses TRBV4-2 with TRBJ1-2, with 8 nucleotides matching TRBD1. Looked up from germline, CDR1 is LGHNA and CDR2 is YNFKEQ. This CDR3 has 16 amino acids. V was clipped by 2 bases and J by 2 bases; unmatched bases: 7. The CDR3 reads CASSQLSQGVNYGYTF. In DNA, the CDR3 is TGTGCCAGCAGCCAACTCTCACAGGGGGTCAACTATGGCTACACCTTC.

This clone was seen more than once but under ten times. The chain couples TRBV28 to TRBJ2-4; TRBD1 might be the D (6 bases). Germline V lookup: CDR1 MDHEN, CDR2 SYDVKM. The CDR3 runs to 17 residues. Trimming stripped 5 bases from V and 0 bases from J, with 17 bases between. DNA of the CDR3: TGTGCCAGCAGTACTACATTGGGACAACTAGCCAAAAACATTCAGTACTTC. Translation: CASSTTLGQLAKNIQYF.

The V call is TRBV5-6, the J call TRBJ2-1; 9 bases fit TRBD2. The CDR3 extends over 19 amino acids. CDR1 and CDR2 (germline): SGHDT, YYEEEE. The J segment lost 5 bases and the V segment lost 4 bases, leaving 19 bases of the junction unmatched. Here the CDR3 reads CASSPGLVWGLAGNNEQFF. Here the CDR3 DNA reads TGTGCCAGCAGCCCTGGATTGGTCTGGGGACTAGCTGGCAACAATGAGCAGTTCTTC.

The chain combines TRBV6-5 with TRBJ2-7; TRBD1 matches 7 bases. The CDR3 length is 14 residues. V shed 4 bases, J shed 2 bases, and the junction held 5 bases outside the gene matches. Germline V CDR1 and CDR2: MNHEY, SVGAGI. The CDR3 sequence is CASSSTGLTYEQYF. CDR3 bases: TGTGCCAGCAGTTCGACAGGGCTGACCTACGAGCAGTACTTC.

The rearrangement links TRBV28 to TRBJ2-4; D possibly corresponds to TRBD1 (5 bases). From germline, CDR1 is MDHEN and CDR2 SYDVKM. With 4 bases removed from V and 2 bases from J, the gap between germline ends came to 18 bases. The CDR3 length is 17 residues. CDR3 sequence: CASSWQGLGYTKNIQYF. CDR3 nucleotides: TGTGCCAGCAGTTGGCAGGGTCTTGGGTACACCAAAAACATTCAGTACTTC.

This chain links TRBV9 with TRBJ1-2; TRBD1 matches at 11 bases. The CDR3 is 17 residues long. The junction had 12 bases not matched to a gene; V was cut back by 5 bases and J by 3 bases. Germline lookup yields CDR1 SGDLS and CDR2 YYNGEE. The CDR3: CASRRGTGGYIDYGYTF. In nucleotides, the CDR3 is TGTGCCAGCAGGAGGGGGACAGGGGGTTACATTGACTATGGCTACACCTTC.

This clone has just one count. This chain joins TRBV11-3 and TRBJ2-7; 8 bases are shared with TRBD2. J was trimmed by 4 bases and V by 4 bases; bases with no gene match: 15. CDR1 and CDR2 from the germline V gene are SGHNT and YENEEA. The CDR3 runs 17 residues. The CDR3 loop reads CASSSYTRLARLYEQYF. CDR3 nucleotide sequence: TGTGCCAGCAGCTCGTACACCAGACTAGCGAGGTTGTACGAGCAGTACTTC.

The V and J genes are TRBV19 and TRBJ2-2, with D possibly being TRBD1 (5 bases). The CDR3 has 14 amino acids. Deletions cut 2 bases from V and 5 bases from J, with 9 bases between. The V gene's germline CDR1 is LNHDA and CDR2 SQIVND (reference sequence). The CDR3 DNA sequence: TGTGCCAGTAGTATAAGCAGGGTTACCGGGGAGCTGTTTTTT. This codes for CASSISRVTGELFF. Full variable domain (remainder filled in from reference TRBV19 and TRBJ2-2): DGGITQSPKYLFRKEGQNVTLSCEQNLNHDAMYWYRQDPGQGLRLIYYSQIVNDFQKGDIAEGYSVSREKKESFPLTVTSAQKNPTAFYLCASSISRVTGELFFGEGSRLTVL.

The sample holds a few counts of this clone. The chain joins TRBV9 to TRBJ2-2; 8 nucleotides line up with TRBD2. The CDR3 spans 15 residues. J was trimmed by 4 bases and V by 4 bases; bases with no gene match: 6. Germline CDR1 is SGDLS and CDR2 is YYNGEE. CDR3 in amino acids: CASSTRTSSTGELFF. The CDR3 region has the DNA TGTGCCAGCAGCACCAGGACTAGCTCCACCGGGGAGCTGTTTTTT.

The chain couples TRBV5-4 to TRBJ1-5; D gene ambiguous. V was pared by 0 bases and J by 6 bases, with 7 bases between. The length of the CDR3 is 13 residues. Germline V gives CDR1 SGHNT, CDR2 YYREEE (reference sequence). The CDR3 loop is CASSLGTGQPQHF. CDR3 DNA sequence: TGTGCCAGCAGCTTGGGGACTGGTCAGCCCCAGCATTTT.

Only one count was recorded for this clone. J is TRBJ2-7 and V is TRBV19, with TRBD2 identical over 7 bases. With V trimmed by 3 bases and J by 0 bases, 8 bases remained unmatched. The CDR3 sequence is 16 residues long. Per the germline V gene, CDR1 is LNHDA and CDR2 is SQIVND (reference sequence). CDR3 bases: TGTGCCAGTAGTATGGGTGTCGGCGGGGGCTCCTACGAGCAGTACTTC. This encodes CASSMGVGGGSYEQYF.